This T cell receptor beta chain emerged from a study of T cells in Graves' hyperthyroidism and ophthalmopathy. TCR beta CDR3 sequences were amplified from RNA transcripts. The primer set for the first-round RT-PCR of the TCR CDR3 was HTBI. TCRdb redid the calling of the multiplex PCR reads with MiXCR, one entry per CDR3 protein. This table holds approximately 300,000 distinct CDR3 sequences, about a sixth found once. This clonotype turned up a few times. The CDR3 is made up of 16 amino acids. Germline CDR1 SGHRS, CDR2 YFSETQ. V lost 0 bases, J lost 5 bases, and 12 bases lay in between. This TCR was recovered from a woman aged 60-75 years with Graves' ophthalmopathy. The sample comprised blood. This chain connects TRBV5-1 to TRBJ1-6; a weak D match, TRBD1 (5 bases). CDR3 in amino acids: CASSLVFREDNSPLHF. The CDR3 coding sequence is TGCGCCAGCAGCTTGGTTTTCAGGGAAGATAATTCACCCCTCCACTTT.